These 2 T cell receptor beta chains came from one sample sequenced in a study of blood T cell repertoires in COVID-19. The protocol was immunoSEQ multiplex PCR, while the TCRdb copy is restricted to in-frame clones and leaves out a portion. The sample includes over 100,000 clones, just under 90% seen only once; the top ten take around 1.1%. Material for sequencing was peripheral blood. The origin of the receptors is a human donor in a cohort sampled during active COVID-19.

The chain has TRBV4-1 and TRBJ2-3; 7 nucleotides agree with TRBD1. This CDR3 contains 18 residues. The V gene end was trimmed by 0 bases and the J gene end by 6 bases; junction bases not matched to a gene: 15. The germline gives CDR1 MGHRA, CDR2 YSYEKL. The chain's CDR3 is CASSQERSGRQGSDTQYF. The DNA for the CDR3 is TGCGCCAGCAGCCAAGAGCGGTCAGGCCGACAGGGATCGGATACGCAGTATTTT.

The chain employs TRBV7-9 and TRBJ2-5, with 8 nucleotides matching TRBD2. The CDR3 has 15 amino acids. Germline V gives CDR1 SEHNR, CDR2 FQNEAQ (reference sequence). V shed 5 bases and J 4 bases; nucleotides not matched to a gene: 9. The CDR3 coding sequence is TGTGCCAGCAGCATTATAGCGGGGAGTCTAGAGACCCAGTACTTC. Its translation: CASSIIAGSLETQYF.